The clone carrying this TCR beta chain came up once. Its antigen is not identified. This specimen belongs to a study of T cell responses to AZD1222 COVID-19 vaccine. From germline, CDR1 is SGHNT and CDR2 YENEEA. CDR3 length: 15 residues. V lost 5 bases, J lost 7 bases, and 11 bases stayed unmatched. Study-wide results and caveats: Recipients of two AZD1222 doses showed rising Spike-specific TCR breadth and depth. In all cases, repertoires were sampled only after the peak T cell response. Baseline seropositivity characterized only a handful of AZD1222 recipients. Donors were largely white British and mainly female; clonal diversity was possibly underestimated.

Sequencing was performed with immunoSEQ multiplex PCR; in TCRdb, only in-frame clones are kept and a portion is missing. The sample carries roughly 160,000 clones, about nine tenths recorded once. The chain employs TRBV11-3 and TRBJ1-5; TRBD1 agrees at 7 bases. This clonotype was sampled from an adult in good health. Here the sequenced sample was peripheral blood, taken on day 0 of AZD1222 vaccination. The chain's CDR3 is CASSRSDRPGQPQHF. For the CDR3, the DNA is TGTGCCAGCAGCCGATCGGACAGGCCAGGGCAGCCCCAGCATTTT.